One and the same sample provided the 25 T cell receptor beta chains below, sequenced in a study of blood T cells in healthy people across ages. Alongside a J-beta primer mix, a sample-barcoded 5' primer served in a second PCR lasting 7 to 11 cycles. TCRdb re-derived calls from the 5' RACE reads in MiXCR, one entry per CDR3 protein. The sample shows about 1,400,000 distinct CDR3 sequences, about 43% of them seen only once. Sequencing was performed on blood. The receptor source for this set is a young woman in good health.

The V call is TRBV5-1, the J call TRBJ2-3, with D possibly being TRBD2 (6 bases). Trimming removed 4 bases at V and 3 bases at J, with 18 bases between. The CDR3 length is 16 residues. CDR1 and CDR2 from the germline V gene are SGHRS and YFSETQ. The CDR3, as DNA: TGCGCCAGCAGCGGGGGGACGGTGCGGGTGACAGATACGCAGTATTTT. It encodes CASSGGTVRVTDTQYF.

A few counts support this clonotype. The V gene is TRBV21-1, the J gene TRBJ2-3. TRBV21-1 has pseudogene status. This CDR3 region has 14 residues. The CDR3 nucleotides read TGTGCCAGCAGCAACCACTCAATCACAGATACGCAGTATTTT. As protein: CASSNHSITDTQYF.

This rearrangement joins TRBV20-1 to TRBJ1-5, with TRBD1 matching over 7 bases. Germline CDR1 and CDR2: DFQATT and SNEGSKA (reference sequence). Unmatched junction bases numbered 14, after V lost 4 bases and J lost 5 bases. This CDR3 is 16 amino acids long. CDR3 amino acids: CSATPPRQGLHQPQHF. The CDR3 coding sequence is TGCAGTGCTACGCCCCCCCGACAGGGATTGCATCAGCCCCAGCATTTT.

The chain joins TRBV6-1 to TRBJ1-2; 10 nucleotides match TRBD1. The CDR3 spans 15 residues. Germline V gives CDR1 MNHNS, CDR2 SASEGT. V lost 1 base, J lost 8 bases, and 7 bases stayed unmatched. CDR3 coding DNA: TGTGCCAGCAGTGAAGAATGGACAGGGGGTCAGGGCTACACCTTC. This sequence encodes CASSEEWTGGQGYTF.

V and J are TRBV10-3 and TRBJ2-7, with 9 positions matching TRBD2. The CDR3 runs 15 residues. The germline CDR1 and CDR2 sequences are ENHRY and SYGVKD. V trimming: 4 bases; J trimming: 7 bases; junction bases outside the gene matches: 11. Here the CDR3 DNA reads TGTGCCATCAGTGGCTTAGCGGGAGAGAATGGTGAGCAGTACTTC. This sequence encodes CAISGLAGENGEQYF.

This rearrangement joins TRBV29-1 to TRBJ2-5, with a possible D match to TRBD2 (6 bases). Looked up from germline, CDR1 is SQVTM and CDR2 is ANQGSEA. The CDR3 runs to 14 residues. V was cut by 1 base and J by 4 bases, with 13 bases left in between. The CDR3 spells CSVEGRELGETQYF. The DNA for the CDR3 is TGCAGCGTTGAAGGTCGGGAGTTGGGAGAGACCCAGTACTTC.

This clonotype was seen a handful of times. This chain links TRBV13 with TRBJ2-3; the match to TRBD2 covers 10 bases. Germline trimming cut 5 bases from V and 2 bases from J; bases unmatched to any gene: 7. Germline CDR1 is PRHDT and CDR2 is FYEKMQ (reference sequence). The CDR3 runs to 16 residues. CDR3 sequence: CASSNSLAGATDTQYF. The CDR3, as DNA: TGTGCCAGCAGCAACTCGCTAGCGGGGGCCACAGATACGCAGTATTTT.

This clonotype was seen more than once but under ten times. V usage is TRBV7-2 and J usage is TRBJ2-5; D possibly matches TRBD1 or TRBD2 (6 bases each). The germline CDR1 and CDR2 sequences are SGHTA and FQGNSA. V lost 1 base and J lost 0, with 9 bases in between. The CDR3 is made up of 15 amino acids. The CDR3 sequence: CASSLGRGHQETQYF. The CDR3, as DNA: TGTGCCAGCAGCTTAGGTCGGGGGCACCAAGAGACCCAGTACTTC.

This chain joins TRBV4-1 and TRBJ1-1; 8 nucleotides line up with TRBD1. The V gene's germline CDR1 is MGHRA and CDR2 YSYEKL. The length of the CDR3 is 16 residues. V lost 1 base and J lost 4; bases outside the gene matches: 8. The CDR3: CASSQADRADLTEAFF. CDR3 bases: TGCGCCAGCAGCCAAGCGGACAGGGCTGACCTCACTGAAGCTTTCTTT.

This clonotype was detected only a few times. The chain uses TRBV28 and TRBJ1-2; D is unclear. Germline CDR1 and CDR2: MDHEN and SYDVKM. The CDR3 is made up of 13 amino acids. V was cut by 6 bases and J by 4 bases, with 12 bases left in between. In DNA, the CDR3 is TGTGCCAGCAGCCTAACAGCGCGCTATGGCTACACCTTC. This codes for CASSLTARYGYTF.

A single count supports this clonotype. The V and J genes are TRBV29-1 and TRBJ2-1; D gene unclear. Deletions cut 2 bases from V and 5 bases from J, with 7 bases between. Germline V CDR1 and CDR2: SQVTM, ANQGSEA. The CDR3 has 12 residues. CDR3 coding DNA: TGCAGCGTTGAATCCCGGGACAATGAGCAGTTCTTC. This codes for CSVESRDNEQFF.

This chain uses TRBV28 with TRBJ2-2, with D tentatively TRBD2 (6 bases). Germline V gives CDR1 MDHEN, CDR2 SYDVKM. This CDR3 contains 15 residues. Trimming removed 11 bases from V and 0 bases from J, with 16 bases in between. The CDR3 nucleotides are TGTGCCTCCACCAGCGGGTCCACGAACACCGGGGAGCTGTTTTTT. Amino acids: CASTSGSTNTGELFF.

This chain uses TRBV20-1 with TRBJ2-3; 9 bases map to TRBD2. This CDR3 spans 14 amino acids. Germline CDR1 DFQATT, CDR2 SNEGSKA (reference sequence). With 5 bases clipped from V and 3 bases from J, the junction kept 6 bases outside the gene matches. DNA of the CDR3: TGCAGTGCTTCCGGGACTAGCCGAACAGATACGCAGTATTTT. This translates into CSASGTSRTDTQYF.

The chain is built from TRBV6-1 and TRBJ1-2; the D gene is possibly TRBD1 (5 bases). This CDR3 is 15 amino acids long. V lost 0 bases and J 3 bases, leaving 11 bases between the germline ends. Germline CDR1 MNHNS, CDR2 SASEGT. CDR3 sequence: CASSEAGADYYGYTF. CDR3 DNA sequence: TGTGCCAGCAGTGAAGCCGGGGCAGACTACTATGGCTACACCTTC.

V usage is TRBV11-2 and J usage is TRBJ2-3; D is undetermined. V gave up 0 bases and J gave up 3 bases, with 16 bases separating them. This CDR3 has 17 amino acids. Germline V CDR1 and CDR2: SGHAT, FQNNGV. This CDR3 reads CASSLDTTSSLTDTQYF. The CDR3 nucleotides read TGTGCCAGCAGCTTAGACACGACTTCGAGTCTGACAGATACGCAGTATTTT.

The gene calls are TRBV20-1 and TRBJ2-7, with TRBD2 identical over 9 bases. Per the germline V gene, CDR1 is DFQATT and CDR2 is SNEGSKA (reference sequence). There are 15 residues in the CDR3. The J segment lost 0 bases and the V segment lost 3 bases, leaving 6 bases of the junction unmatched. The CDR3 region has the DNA TGCAGTGCTAGCCATAGCGGGGGACGCTCCTACGAGCAGTACTTC. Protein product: CSASHSGGRSYEQYF.

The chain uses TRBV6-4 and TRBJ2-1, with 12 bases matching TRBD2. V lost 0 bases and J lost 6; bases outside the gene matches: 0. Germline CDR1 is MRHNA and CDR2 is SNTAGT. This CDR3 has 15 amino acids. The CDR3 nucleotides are TGTGCCAGCAGTGACTCGACTAGCGGGAGCAATGAGCAGTTCTTC. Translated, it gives CASSDSTSGSNEQFF.

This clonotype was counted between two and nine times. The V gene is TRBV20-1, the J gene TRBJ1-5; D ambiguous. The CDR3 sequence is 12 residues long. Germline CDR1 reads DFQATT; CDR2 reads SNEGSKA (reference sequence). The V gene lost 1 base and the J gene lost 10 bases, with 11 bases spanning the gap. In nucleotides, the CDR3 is TGCAGTGCTAGAGGTCCGCCCGGCCCCCAGCATTTT. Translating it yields CSARGPPGPQHF.

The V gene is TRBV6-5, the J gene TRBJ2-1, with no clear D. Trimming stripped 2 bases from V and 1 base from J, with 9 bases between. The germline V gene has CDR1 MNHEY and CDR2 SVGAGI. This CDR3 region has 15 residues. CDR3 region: CASSYDVGSYNEQFF. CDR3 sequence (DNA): TGTGCCAGCAGTTACGATGTGGGTTCCTACAATGAGCAGTTCTTC.

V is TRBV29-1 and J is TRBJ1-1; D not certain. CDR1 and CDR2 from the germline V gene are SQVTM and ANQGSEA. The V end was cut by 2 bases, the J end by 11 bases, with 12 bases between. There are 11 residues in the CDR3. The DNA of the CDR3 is TGCAGCGTTGAATTGGTGGGCGGCGCTTTCTTT. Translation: CSVELVGGAFF.

The CDR3 bases are TGTGCCAGCACCCTTAGCGGGAGCGGTTACAATGAGCAGTTCTTC. It specifies CASTLSGSGYNEQFF. The rearrangement uses TRBV2 and TRBJ2-1, with TRBD2 matching 9 bases. The CDR3 length is 15 residues. V lost 7 bases, J lost 4 bases, and 8 bases stayed unmatched. Germline-derived CDR1 and CDR2 are SNHLY and FYNNEI.

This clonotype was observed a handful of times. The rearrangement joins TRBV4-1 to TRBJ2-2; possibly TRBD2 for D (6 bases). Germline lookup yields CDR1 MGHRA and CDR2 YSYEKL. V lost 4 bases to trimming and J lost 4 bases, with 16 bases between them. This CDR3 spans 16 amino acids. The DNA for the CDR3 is TGCGCCAGCAGCCTACCCAAAGTGGGGGGCACCGGGGAGCTGTTTTTT. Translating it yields CASSLPKVGGTGELFF.

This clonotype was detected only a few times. The CDR3 loop is CASSYYLIGTTQETQYF. In DNA, the CDR3 is TGCGCCAGCAGCTACTACCTAATCGGGACAACCCAAGAGACCCAGTACTTC. V and J are TRBV5-1 and TRBJ2-5, with D possibly being TRBD1 (6 bases). V was trimmed by 3 bases and J by 1 base, leaving 19 bases between them. This CDR3 region has 17 residues. Germline CDR1 SGHRS, CDR2 YFSETQ.

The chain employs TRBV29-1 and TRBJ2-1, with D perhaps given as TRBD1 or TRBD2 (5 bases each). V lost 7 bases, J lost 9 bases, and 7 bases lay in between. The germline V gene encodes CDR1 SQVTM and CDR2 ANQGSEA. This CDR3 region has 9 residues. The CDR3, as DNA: TGCAGCGCTGGGGGTGAGCAGTTCTTC. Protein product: CSAGGEQFF.

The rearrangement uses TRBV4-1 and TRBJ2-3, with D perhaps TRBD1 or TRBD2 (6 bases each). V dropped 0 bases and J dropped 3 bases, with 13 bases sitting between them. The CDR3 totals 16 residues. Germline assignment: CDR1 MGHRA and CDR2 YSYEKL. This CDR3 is CASSQDYTGATDTQYF. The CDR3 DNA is TGCGCCAGCAGCCAAGATTACACGGGGGCGACAGATACGCAGTATTTT.